Listed here are 2 T cell receptor beta chains from one sample, sequenced in a study of cytomegalovirus exposure and HLA in healthy donors. Amplification used 60 Vbeta primers and 13 Jbeta primers. Generated by immunoSEQ multiplex PCR, the TCRdb table keeps only in-frame clones and is missing some. The table records approximately 76,000 clones, 60% to 75% of them present only once. The sequenced sample consisted of PBMCs. These receptors came from a woman between 35 and 50 years old in good health and CMV-seropositive.

J is TRBJ1-4 and V is TRBV5-1; 10 bases fit TRBD1. This CDR3 has 13 amino acids. Looked up from germline, CDR1 is SGHRS and CDR2 is YFSETQ. Trimming at V came to 7 bases and at J to 4 bases, leaving 1 base not matched to a gene. The CDR3 nucleotides read TGCGCCAGCCGGGACAGGGGTAATGAAAAACTGTTTTTT. Protein sequence: CASRDRGNEKLFF.

The rearrangement joins TRBV7-8 to TRBJ2-2; D unresolved. Germline values: CDR1 SGHVS, CDR2 FQNEAQ. The CDR3 has 15 amino acids. The V end lost 2 bases, the J end lost 5 bases, and 12 bases lay between the germline ends. CDR3 sequence: CASSLSGPETGELFF. DNA for the CDR3: TGTGCCAGCAGCTTAAGTGGGCCCGAAACCGGGGAGCTGTTTTTT. The full variable domain, rest sourced from reference TRBV7-8 and TRBJ2-2, is GAGVSQSPRYKVAKRGQDVALRCDPISGHVSLFWYQQALGQGPEFLTYFQNEAQLDKSGLPSDRFFAERPEGSVSTLKIQRTQQEDSAVYLCASSLSGPETGELFFGEGSRLTVL.